The rows below give T cell receptor beta chains drawn from one sample of a study of PD-1 blockade in classical Hodgkin lymphoma. The table came from immunoSEQ multiplex PCR; TCRdb's copy has only in-frame clones and leaves some out. Here the sample spans roughly 28,000 clones, around 90% being singletons. The starting material was CD8+ T cells from blood, obtained at baseline. These TCRs come from a human donor with classical Hodgkin lymphoma. Each CDR3 is given with its conserved first and last residue. D genes are given only for firm matches. Not all rows give a size; the values are once, few, many and, for expanded clones, a class.

TRBJ1-2	TRBV28	.	once	TGTGCCAGCAGTTTGGCCACCTTGAACTATGGCTACACCTTC	CASSLATLNYGYTF
TRBJ1-5	TRBV27	TRBD1	.	TGTGCCAGCAGTTCCACATACAGGGGGCCTAATCAGCCCCAGCATTTT	CASSSTYRGPNQPQHF
TRBJ2-2	TRBV6-5	.	.	TGTGCCAGCAGTTACTCGGGACGTAACACCGGGGAGCTGTTTTTT	CASSYSGRNTGELFF
TRBJ2-3	TRBV15	TRBD2	.	TGTGCCACCAGCAGAGATCCTAGCGGAAGCACAGATACGCAGTATTTT	CATSRDPSGSTDTQYF
TRBJ1-6	TRBV25-1	.	once	TGTGCCAGCAGTGAATGGTTGGCAGACAATTCACCCCTCCACTTT	CASSEWLADNSPLHF
TRBJ1-5	TRBV19	.	.	TGTGCCAGTACGGCGGGCAATCAGCCCCAGCATTTT	CASTAGNQPQHF
TRBJ1-2	TRBV7-9	TRBD1	.	TGTGCCAGCAGCTTATCCGGGACAGGCTATGGCTACACCTTC	CASSLSGTGYGYTF
TRBJ2-1	TRBV27	TRBD1	once	TGTGCCAGCAGTGCAGGACAGGGGAATGAGCAGTTCTTC	CASSAGQGNEQFF
TRBJ2-1	TRBV15	TRBD1	.	TGTGCCACCAGCATCGGGACAGGGTGGTATGAGCAGTTCTTC	CATSIGTGWYEQFF
TRBJ2-5	TRBV30	.	.	TGTGCCTGGAGTCAGGGTGAGACCCAGTACTTC	CAWSQGETQYF